The clone carrying this T cell receptor (beta chain) was observed many times. Template material for TCR beta VDJ and CDR3 profiling consisted of genomic DNA. TCRdb fed the reads into MiXCR, producing one record per CDR3 protein. The sample carries about 290,000 distinct CDR3 sequences, approximately 60% recorded once. Before being chosen for sequencing, patients had shown CD8+CD57+ cell expansion by flow cytometry. Every one of the patients had aplastic anemia (severe, acquired). After removal of 0 bases from V and 3 bases from J, the junction contained 6 bases not matched to a gene. Per germline, CDR1 WNHNN and CDR2 SYGVQD (reference sequence). The CDR3 spans 17 residues. The sample originates from a study of CD8+CD57+ T cells in acquired aplastic anemia.

This chain links TRBV10-1 with TRBJ2-5, with 11 bases aligning to TRBD2. This receptor was obtained from a human donor with aplastic anemia. Sequenced sample: sorted CD4+, CD8+, or CD8+CD57+ T cells (not recorded which) from PBMCs. Here the CDR3 DNA reads TGCGCCAGCAGTGAGTCCCTCGGACTAGCGGGTAAAGAGACCCAGTACTTC. This codes for CASSESLGLAGKETQYF.